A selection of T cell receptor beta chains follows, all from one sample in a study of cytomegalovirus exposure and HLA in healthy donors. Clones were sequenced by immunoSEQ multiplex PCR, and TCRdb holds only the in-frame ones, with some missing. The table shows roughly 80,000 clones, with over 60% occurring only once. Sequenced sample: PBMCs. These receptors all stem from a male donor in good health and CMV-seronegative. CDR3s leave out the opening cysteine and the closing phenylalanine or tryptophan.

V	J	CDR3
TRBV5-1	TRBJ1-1	ASSLSIELNTEAF
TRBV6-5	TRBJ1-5	ASKGRRFSNQPQH
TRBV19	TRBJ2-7	ASSTDNRGYYEQY
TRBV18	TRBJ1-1	ASSPLTHRREPLLRDGAF
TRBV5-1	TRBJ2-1	ASSLGQGGPNEQF
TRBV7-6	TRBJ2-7	ASSPRQGGAYEQY
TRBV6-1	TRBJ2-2	ASSEGPGHPGELF
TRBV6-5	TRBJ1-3	ASSSRGVGNTIY
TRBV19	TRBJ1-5	ASNSGDSAFMNQPQN
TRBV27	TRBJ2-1	ASSPSTSGPYNEQF
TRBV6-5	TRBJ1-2	ASSRDPGSYGYT
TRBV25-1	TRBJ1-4	ASSRHGTAATNEKLF
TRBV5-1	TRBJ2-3	ASSYLPGQGQDTQY
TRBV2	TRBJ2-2	ASRGLAGEGGELF
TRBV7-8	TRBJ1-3	ASFPGWTIY
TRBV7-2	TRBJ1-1	ASSLGEGTEAF
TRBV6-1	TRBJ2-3	ASRVTRLGLGTQY
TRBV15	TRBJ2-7	ATSRDTGNGYEQY
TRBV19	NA	ASSPTGQIYEQY
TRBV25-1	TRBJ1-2	ASRPGQGDYGYP
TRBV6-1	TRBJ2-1	ASGSGSSYNEQF
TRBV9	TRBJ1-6	ASRKGQAGSPALH
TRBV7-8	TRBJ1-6	ASSSTLTGSGRSPLH
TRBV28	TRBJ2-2	ASRRGDAMGTGELF